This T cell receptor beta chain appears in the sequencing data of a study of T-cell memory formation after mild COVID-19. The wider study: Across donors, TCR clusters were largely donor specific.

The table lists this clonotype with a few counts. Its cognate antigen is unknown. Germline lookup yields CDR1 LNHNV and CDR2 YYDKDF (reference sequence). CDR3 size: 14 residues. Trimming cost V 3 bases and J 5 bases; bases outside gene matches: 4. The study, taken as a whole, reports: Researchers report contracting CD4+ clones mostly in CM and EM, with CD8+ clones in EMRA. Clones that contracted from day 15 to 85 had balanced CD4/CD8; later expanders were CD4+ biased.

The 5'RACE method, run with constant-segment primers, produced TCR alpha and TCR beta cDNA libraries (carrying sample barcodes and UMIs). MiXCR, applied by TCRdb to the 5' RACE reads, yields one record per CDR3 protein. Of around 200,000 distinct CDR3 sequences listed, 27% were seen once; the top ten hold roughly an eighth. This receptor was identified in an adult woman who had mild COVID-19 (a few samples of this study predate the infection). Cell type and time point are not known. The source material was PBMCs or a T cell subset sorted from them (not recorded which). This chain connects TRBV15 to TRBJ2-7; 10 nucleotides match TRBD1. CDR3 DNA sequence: TGTGCCACCAGCAGGGGACAGGGGTTCCACGAGCAGTACTTC. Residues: CATSRGQGFHEQYF. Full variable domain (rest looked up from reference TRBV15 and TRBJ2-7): DAMVIQNPRYQVTQFGKPVTLSCSQTLNHNVMYWYQQKSSQAPKLLFHYYDKDFNNEADTPDNFQSRRPNTSFCFLDIRSPGLGDTAMYLCATSRGQGFHEQYFGPGTRLTVT.